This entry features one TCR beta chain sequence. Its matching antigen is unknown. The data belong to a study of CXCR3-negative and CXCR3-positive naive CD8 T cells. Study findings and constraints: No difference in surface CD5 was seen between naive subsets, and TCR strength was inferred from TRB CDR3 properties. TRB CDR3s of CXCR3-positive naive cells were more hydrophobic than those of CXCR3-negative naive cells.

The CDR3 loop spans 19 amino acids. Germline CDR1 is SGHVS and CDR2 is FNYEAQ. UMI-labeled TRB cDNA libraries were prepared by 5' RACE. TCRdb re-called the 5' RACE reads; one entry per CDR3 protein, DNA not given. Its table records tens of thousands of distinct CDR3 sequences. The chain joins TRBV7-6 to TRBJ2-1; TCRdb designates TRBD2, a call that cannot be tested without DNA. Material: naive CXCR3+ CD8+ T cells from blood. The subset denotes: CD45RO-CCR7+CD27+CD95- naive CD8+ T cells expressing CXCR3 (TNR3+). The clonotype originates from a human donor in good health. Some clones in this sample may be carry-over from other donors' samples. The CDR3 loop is CASSLAPSLAGATSNEQFF.